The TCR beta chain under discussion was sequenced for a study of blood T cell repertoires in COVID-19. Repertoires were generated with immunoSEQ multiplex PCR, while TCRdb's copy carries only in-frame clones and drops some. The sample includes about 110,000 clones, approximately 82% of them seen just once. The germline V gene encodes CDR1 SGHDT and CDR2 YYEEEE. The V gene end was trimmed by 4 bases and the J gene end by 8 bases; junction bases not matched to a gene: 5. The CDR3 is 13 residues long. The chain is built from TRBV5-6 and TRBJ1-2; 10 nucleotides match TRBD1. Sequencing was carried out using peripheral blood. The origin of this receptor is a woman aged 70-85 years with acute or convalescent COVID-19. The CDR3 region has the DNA TGTGCCAGCAGCGCCGGGACAGGGGTCGGCTACACCTTC. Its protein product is CASSAGTGVGYTF.